The sequence of this TCR beta chain was determined in a study of cytomegalovirus exposure and HLA in healthy donors. The CDR3 totals 14 residues. Per the germline V gene, CDR1 is SGHTA and CDR2 is FQGNSA. The trim removed 4 bases at V and 4 bases at J, leaving 4 bases unmatched. This PCR relied on a set of 60 Vbeta primers and 13 Jbeta primers. TCRdb's copy holds only in-frame clones and misses some; the assay was immunoSEQ multiplex PCR. The table has 150,000 or so clones, roughly 85% seen once. Sequencing was carried out using PBMCs. The sequence was obtained from a male donor in good health and CMV-seronegative. This chain connects TRBV7-2 to TRBJ2-3; 8 nucleotides line up with TRBD1. The CDR3 sequence: CASSYGQGSDTQYF. In DNA, the CDR3 is TGTGCCAGCAGCTACGGACAGGGTTCAGATACGCAGTATTTT.